This TCR beta chain was identified during a study of radiotherapy plus CTLA-4 blockade in lung cancer. Study-wide background: Disease control reached 31%, with objective responses in over 15%. Study results and limitations: The best predictor of response was reported to be early blood T cell clone dynamics, with interferon-beta. After radiotherapy and ipilimumab, tumor-derived clones expanded in peripheral blood.

The CDR3 extends over 14 amino acids. V shed 6 bases and J 8 bases; nucleotides not matched to a gene: 4. CDR1 is SEHNR, CDR2 FQNEAQ, per germline (reference sequence). TCRdb's copy holds only in-frame clones and misses some; the assay was immunoSEQ multiplex PCR. The table lists 80,000 or so clones, 78% of them singletons. Concerning this clone itself: Its specificity is not known.

The study gave focal radiation plus ipilimumab CTLA-4 blockade to patients with chemo-refractory metastatic non-small-cell lung cancer. The sequence was obtained from a human donor with non-small cell lung cancer who had a partial response to radiotherapy plus ipilimumab. Some clones in this sample may be carry-over from other donors' samples. Here the sequenced sample was peripheral blood, taken from a patient treated with radiotherapy plus ipilimumab. The chain uses TRBV7-9 and TRBJ2-3; 14 bases map to TRBD2. CDR3 bases: TGTGCCAGCAGACAGACTAGCGGGGGGGTTACGCAGTATTTT. It codes for CASRQTSGGVTQYF.